This T cell receptor (beta chain) was found in a study of beta chain features in type 1 diabetes. Study-wide findings and caveats: Compared with healthy donors, patients appeared to share more similar naive, central memory and regulatory TCRB repertoires. In every one of the four CD4+ subsets, TCRB CDR3s were moderately but significantly shorter in Type 1 diabetes patients. Because the template was cDNA, high-expressing cells might be over-represented. Lower insertion and higher deletion counts appeared at VDJ junctions in type 1 diabetes patients.

V lost 1 base, J lost 5 bases, and 11 bases lay in between. Germline V lookup: CDR1 KGHSH, CDR2 LQKENI. The CDR3 is made up of 14 amino acids. Expressed TCRB transcripts got sequenced, as all isolated RNA was reverse transcribed. Clones were read by immunoSEQ multiplex PCR, and TCRdb kept only the in-frame ones, dropping some. The sample lists around 250,000 clones; about 20% were seen once. As concerns this clone: What it recognizes is unknown.

The sample taken for sequencing was naive CD4+ T cells from blood. This TCR came from a woman aged 35 to 49 with type 1 diabetes. The genes are TRBV18 and TRBJ2-5; the D is unclear. In DNA, the CDR3 is TGTGCCAGCTCACCACTGCGAGCTTCGGAGACCCAGTACTTC. It yields the protein CASSPLRASETQYF.